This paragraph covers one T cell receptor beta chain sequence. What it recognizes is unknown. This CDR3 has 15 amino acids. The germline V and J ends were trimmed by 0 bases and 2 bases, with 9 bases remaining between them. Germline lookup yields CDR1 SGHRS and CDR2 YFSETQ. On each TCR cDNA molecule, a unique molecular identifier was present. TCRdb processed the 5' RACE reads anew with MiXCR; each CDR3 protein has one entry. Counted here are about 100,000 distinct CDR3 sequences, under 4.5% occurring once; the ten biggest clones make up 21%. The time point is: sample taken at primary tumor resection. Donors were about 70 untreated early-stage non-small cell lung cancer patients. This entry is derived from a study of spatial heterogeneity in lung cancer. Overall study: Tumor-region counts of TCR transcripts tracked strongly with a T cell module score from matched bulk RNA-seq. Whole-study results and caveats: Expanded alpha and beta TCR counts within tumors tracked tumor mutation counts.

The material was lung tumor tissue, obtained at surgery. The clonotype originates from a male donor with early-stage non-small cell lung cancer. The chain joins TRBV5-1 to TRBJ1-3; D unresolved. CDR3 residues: CASSLDPLTGNTIYF. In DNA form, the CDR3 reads TGCGCCAGCAGCTTGGACCCTCTAACTGGAAACACCATATATTTT.